The entry below describes one TCR beta chain. The antigen remains undetermined. CDR3 length: 11 amino acids. Germline CDR1 WSHSY, CDR2 SAAADI. Between the trimmed V and J ends, which lost 3 bases and 12 bases, there was a span of 10 bases. The data are from a study of shared clonotypes between healthy human individuals. Broader study findings: Donors were few, which limited the genetic and exposure-history diversity represented. Memory subsets had estimated richness that was generally smaller than that of naive subsets.

Positive CCR7 selection of CD45RO-negative cells yielded the naive CD8 cells, and terminally differentiated effector memory CD45RA+ cells were excluded. The authors ran the assay at deep level. Profiling relied on immunoSEQ multiplex PCR, and the TCRdb table lists in-frame clones only, not all of them. The table records 1.5 million to 2.5 million clones, roughly 94% of them present only once. The chain links TRBV10-2 to TRBJ2-3; no clear D gene. This TCR was recovered from a man aged 18 to 29 in good health. The sequenced material came from naive CD8+ T cells sorted from blood. CDR3 amino acids: CASSDTGLQYF. In DNA form, the CDR3 reads TGCGCCAGCAGTGACACTGGGCTCCAGTATTTT.